The rows below give T cell receptor beta chains drawn from one sample of a study of T cells in Graves' hyperthyroidism and ophthalmopathy. MiXCR was run by TCRdb on the multiplex PCR reads, yielding one entry per CDR3 protein. This table has just over 550,000 distinct CDR3 sequences, 46% appearing once. The sequenced sample was peripheral blood or thyroid tissue (not recorded which). The receptors derive from a woman younger than 35 with Graves' hyperthyroidism. Each CDR3 is given with its conserved first and last residue. A D gene is named only where the DNA matches it firmly. Rows give clone size only sometimes, using once, few, many, or a class for an expanded clone.

d_call,v_call,j_call,clone_size,cdr3_aa,cdr3_nt
NA,TRBV2,TRBJ1-5,once,CASSVQGGGGNQPQHF,TGTGCCAGCAGTGTACAAGGGGGTGGGGGCAATCAGCCCCAGCATTTT
NA,TRBV20-1,TRBJ1-2,NA,CSARDSDTNYGYTF,TGCAGTGCTAGAGATTCAGATACTAACTATGGCTACACCTTC
NA,TRBV7-9,TRBJ2-5,NA,CASSLLQDSPPGTQYF,TGTGCCAGCAGCCTCTTACAGGACTCCCCCCCGGGGACCCAGTACTTC
NA,TRBV25-1,TRBJ1-2,NA,CASLVRYGYTF,TGTGCCAGCTTAGTGCGGTATGGCTACACCTTC
TRBD2,TRBV7-7,TRBJ2-5,NA,CASLPAGVKETQYF,TGTGCCAGCCTCCCGGCGGGAGTTAAAGAGACCCAGTACTTC
NA,TRBV25-1,TRBJ2-7,NA,CASRVVEGEQYF,TGTGCCAGCAGAGTGGTCGAGGGGGAGCAGTACTTC
TRBD1,TRBV14,TRBJ1-1,NA,CASSQWTGLANTEAFF,TGTGCCAGCAGCCAATGGACAGGGTTAGCGAACACTGAAGCTTTCTTT
NA,TRBV2,TRBJ2-5,many,CASSEAHNQETQYF,TGTGCCAGCAGTGAAGCTCACAACCAAGAGACCCAGTACTTC
NA,TRBV24-1,TRBJ2-7,few,CATQSVYEQYF,TGTGCCACTCAGTCGGTTTACGAGCAGTACTTC
NA,TRBV7-9,TRBJ1-1,many,CASSYGLNTEAFF,TGTGCCAGCAGCTACGGTCTGAACACTGAAGCTTTCTTT
NA,TRBV25-1,TRBJ1-1,once,CASNIGGRLNTEAFF,TGTGCCAGCAACATAGGTGGGCGACTGAACACTGAAGCTTTCTTT
TRBD2,TRBV5-1,TRBJ2-7,NA,CASSQGLVYEQYF,TGCGCCAGCAGCCAGGGACTAGTGTACGAGCAGTACTTC
NA,TRBV7-6,TRBJ2-7,many,CASSLALTYEQYF,TGTGCCAGCAGCTTAGCCCTAACCTACGAGCAGTACTTC
TRBD2,TRBV6-5,TRBJ2-5,NA,CASSYPPGRAGIQETQYF,TGTGCCAGCAGTTACCCCCCGGGGAGGGCTGGGATCCAAGAGACCCAGTACTTC
NA,TRBV29-1,TRBJ2-5,once,CSVEEARGETQYF,TGCAGCGTTGAAGAGGCAAGGGGTGAGACCCAGTACTTC
NA,TRBV7-2,TRBJ2-7,NA,CASSLAAGQAYEQCF,TGTGCCAGCAGCTTAGCCGCAGGGCAGGCCTACGAGCAGTGCTTC
NA,TRBV2,TRBJ1-1,many,CASSEERKNTEAFF,TGTGCCAGCAGTGAAGAGAGGAAAAACACTGAAGCTTTCTTT
NA,TRBV29-1,TRBJ1-2,NA,CSLDKGDYGYTF,TGCAGCTTAGATAAGGGTGACTATGGCTACACCTTC
NA,TRBV2,TRBJ2-3,NA,CASSPVDTQYF,TGTGCCAGCAGCCCCGTAGATACGCAGTATTTT
NA,TRBV5-1,TRBJ1-3,NA,CASSRIASGNTIYF,TGCGCCAGCAGCCGCATTGCCTCTGGAAACACCATATATTTT
NA,TRBV2,TRBJ1-6,NA,CASSEVGRQYNSPLHF,TGTGCCAGCAGTGAAGTGGGGCGACAGTATAATTCACCCCTCCACTTT
NA,TRBV29-1,TRBJ2-5,many,CSGDRTTQETQYF,TGCAGCGGAGACAGAACCACCCAAGAGACCCAGTACTTC
NA,TRBV2,TRBJ1-5,NA,CASRGRRSDQPQHF,TGTGCCAGCAGGGGACGCCGCTCAGATCAGCCCCAGCATTTT
NA,TRBV2,TRBJ1-1,many,CASSEAETNTEAFF,TGTGCCAGCAGTGAAGCGGAAACCAACACTGAAGCTTTCTTT
TRBD1,TRBV29-1,TRBJ1-3,NA,CSVDRQGVGNTIYF,TGCAGCGTTGACCGACAGGGGGTTGGAAACACCATATATTTT
TRBD2,TRBV7-9,TRBJ2-7,few,CASSPPRTSGLLYEQYF,TGTGCCAGCAGCCCCCCCCGGACTAGCGGCCTACTATACGAGCAGTACTTC
TRBD1,TRBV4-3,TRBJ2-5,few,CASSQFRGYQETQYF,TGCGCCAGCAGCCAATTCAGGGGGTACCAAGAGACCCAGTACTTC
NA,TRBV2,TRBJ1-6,NA,CASSDGRWGNSPLHF,TGTGCCAGCAGTGATGGGAGGTGGGGCAACTCACCCCTCCACTTT
TRBD2,TRBV5-1,TRBJ2-2,NA,CASSLTGGPIGELFF,TGCGCCAGCAGCTTGACGGGAGGGCCTATCGGGGAGCTGTTTTTT
NA,TRBV2,TRBJ1-1,many,CASSPLWNTEAFF,TGTGCCAGCAGTCCATTGTGGAACACTGAAGCTTTCTTT
NA,TRBV24-1,TRBJ1-5,NA,CATSRGNQHF,TGTGCCACCAGTCGCGGGAATCAGCATTTT
NA,TRBV10-3,TRBJ1-2,NA,CASRSMWISGGCTF,TGTGCCAGCCGATCCATGTGGATTTCTGGTGGCTGCACCTTC
TRBD2,TRBV7-2,TRBJ2-5,many,CASSLVLAGGETQYF,TGTGCCAGCAGCTTAGTTCTAGCGGGAGGGGAGACCCAGTACTTC
TRBD1,TRBV14,TRBJ2-6,many,CASSHGQGRSGANVLTF,TGTGCCAGCAGCCACGGACAGGGTCGCTCTGGGGCCAACGTCCTGACTTTC
TRBD2,TRBV16,TRBJ2-5,NA,CASSPGLAGGPGTQYF,TGTGCCAGCAGCCCCGGACTAGCGGGAGGGCCAGGGACCCAGTACTTC
NA,TRBV7-9,TRBJ2-3,NA,CASSFGATDTQYF,TGTGCCAGCAGCTTTGGGGCTACAGATACGCAGTATTTT
NA,TRBV19,TRBJ2-7,NA,CASSQPSEVEQYF,TGTGCCAGTAGCCAGCCTTCGGAGGTCGAGCAGTACTTC
NA,TRBV7-3,TRBJ2-6,few,CASSRPGTKPGANVLTF,TGTGCCAGCAGCCGACCGGGAACCAAGCCTGGGGCCAACGTCCTGACTTTC
NA,TRBV7-3,TRBJ1-6,NA,CASSLNGVTSPLHF,TGTGCCAGCAGCTTAAACGGGGTTACTTCACCCCTCCACTTT
TRBD2,TRBV2,TRBJ2-5,NA,CASKGRPCGREETQYF,TGTGCCAGCAAAGGGAGACCTTGCGGGAGGGAAGAGACCCAGTACTTC
TRBD2,TRBV4-1,TRBJ2-2,NA,CASSQMSGANTGELFF,TGCGCCAGCAGCCAAATGAGCGGGGCGAACACCGGGGAGCTGTTTTTT
TRBD1,TRBV7-2,TRBJ1-5,NA,CASSPDRNGNQPQHF,TGTGCCAGCAGCCCGGACAGGAATGGCAATCAGCCCCAGCATTTT
NA,TRBV10-3,TRBJ2-7,NA,CAISRTISYEQYF,TGTGCCATCAGTAGGACAATCTCCTACGAGCAGTACTTC
NA,TRBV29-1,TRBJ2-2,NA,CSVVFGELFF,TGCAGCGTTGTGTTCGGGGAGCTGTTTTTT
TRBD1,TRBV7-3,TRBJ1-4,NA,CASSLMGQGEKLFF,TGTGCCAGCAGCTTGATGGGACAGGGAGAAAAACTGTTTTTT
TRBD1,TRBV12-3/TRBV12-4,TRBJ2-7,few,CASSSLPGQVEYF,TGTGCCAGCAGTTCACTACCTGGACAGGTGGAGTACTTC
NA,TRBV11-1,TRBJ2-7,NA,CASSVQGHRSYEQYF,TGTGCCAGCAGCGTCCAAGGTCACAGGTCCTACGAGCAGTACTTC
TRBD1,TRBV24-1,TRBJ1-5,many,CATSSADRGGNQPQHF,TGTGCCACCAGTTCTGCGGACAGGGGAGGCAATCAGCCCCAGCATTTT
NA,TRBV7-3,TRBJ1-1,many,CASSLTGANEAFF,TGTGCCAGCAGCTTAACAGGGGCCAATGAAGCTTTCTTT
TRBD2,TRBV7-9,TRBJ2-5,many,CASSKASGQETQYF,TGTGCCAGCAGCAAGGCTAGCGGGCAGGAGACCCAGTACTTC
TRBD1,TRBV7-2,TRBJ1-3,NA,CASSFFGPTGDGNTIYF,TGTGCCAGCAGCTTCTTCGGGCCTACAGGGGACGGAAACACCATATATTTT
NA,TRBV15,TRBJ2-5,NA,CATSSPQRVWKETQYF,TGTGCCACCAGCAGCCCCCAGCGGGTTTGGAAAGAGACCCAGTACTTC
NA,TRBV19,TRBJ2-5,NA,CASSILGQPPKETQYF,TGTGCCAGCAGTATCCTCGGACAGCCACCGAAAGAGACCCAGTACTTC
NA,TRBV6-5,TRBJ1-4,NA,CASSYSSPATNEKLFF,TGTGCCAGCAGTTACTCTAGTCCGGCAACTAATGAAAAACTGTTTTTT
NA,TRBV2,TRBJ1-2,NA,CASRPRTDLMYGYTF,TGTGCCAGCAGACCCCGGACGGATTTGATGTATGGCTACACCTTC
NA,TRBV10-3,TRBJ2-5,few,CAISESMRGQTQYF,TGTGCCATCAGTGAGTCGATGAGGGGCCAGACCCAGTACTTC
TRBD2,TRBV5-1,TRBJ2-7,NA,CASSLQREGSYEQYF,TGCGCCAGCAGCTTGCAGCGGGAGGGCAGTTACGAGCAGTACTTC
NA,TRBV2,TRBJ1-5,NA,CASSPPGKSQPQHF,TGTGCCAGCTCACCACCTGGGAAGAGCCAGCCCCAGCATTTT
TRBD1,TRBV7-9,TRBJ1-2,few,CASSPRDRASGYTF,TGTGCCAGCTCACCCCGGGACAGGGCAAGTGGCTACACCTTC
NA,TRBV29-1,TRBJ1-1,NA,CSVRGGEAFF,TGCAGCGTTAGGGGGGGCGAAGCTTTCTTT